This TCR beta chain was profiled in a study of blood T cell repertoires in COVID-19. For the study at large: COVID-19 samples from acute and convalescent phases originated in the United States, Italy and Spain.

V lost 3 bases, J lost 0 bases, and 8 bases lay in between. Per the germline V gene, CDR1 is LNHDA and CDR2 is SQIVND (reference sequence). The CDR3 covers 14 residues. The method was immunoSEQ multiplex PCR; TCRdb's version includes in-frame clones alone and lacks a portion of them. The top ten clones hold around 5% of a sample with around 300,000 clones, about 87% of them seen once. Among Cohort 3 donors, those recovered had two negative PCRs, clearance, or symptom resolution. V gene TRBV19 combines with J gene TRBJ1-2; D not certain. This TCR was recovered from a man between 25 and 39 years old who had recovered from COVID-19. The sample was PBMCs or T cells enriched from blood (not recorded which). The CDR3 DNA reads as TGTGCCAGTAGTATCCGGGGTCCTAACTATGGCTACACCTTC. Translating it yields CASSIRGPNYGYTF.